This TCR beta chain stems from a study of blood T cell repertoires in COVID-19. Overall study: In each case, the material was cDNA or gDNA derived from T cells, B-cell-depleted T cells, or PBMCs.

This clone was found a few times. Clones were sequenced by immunoSEQ multiplex PCR, and TCRdb holds only the in-frame ones, with some missing. Here the sample spans about 240,000 clones, roughly four fifths being singletons. The J segment lost 4 bases and the V segment lost 0 bases, leaving 4 bases of the junction unmatched. Germline-derived CDR1 and CDR2 are SQVTM and ANQGSEA. The CDR3 covers 15 residues. The clonotype comes from a woman older than 75 with acute or convalescent COVID-19. This chain links TRBV29-1 with TRBJ2-3; TRBD1 matches at 10 bases. The specimen sequenced was peripheral blood. CDR3 in DNA: TGCAGCGTTGAAGACCGGGACAGGGGACCAGATACGCAGTATTTT. Translating gives CSVEDRDRGPDTQYF.